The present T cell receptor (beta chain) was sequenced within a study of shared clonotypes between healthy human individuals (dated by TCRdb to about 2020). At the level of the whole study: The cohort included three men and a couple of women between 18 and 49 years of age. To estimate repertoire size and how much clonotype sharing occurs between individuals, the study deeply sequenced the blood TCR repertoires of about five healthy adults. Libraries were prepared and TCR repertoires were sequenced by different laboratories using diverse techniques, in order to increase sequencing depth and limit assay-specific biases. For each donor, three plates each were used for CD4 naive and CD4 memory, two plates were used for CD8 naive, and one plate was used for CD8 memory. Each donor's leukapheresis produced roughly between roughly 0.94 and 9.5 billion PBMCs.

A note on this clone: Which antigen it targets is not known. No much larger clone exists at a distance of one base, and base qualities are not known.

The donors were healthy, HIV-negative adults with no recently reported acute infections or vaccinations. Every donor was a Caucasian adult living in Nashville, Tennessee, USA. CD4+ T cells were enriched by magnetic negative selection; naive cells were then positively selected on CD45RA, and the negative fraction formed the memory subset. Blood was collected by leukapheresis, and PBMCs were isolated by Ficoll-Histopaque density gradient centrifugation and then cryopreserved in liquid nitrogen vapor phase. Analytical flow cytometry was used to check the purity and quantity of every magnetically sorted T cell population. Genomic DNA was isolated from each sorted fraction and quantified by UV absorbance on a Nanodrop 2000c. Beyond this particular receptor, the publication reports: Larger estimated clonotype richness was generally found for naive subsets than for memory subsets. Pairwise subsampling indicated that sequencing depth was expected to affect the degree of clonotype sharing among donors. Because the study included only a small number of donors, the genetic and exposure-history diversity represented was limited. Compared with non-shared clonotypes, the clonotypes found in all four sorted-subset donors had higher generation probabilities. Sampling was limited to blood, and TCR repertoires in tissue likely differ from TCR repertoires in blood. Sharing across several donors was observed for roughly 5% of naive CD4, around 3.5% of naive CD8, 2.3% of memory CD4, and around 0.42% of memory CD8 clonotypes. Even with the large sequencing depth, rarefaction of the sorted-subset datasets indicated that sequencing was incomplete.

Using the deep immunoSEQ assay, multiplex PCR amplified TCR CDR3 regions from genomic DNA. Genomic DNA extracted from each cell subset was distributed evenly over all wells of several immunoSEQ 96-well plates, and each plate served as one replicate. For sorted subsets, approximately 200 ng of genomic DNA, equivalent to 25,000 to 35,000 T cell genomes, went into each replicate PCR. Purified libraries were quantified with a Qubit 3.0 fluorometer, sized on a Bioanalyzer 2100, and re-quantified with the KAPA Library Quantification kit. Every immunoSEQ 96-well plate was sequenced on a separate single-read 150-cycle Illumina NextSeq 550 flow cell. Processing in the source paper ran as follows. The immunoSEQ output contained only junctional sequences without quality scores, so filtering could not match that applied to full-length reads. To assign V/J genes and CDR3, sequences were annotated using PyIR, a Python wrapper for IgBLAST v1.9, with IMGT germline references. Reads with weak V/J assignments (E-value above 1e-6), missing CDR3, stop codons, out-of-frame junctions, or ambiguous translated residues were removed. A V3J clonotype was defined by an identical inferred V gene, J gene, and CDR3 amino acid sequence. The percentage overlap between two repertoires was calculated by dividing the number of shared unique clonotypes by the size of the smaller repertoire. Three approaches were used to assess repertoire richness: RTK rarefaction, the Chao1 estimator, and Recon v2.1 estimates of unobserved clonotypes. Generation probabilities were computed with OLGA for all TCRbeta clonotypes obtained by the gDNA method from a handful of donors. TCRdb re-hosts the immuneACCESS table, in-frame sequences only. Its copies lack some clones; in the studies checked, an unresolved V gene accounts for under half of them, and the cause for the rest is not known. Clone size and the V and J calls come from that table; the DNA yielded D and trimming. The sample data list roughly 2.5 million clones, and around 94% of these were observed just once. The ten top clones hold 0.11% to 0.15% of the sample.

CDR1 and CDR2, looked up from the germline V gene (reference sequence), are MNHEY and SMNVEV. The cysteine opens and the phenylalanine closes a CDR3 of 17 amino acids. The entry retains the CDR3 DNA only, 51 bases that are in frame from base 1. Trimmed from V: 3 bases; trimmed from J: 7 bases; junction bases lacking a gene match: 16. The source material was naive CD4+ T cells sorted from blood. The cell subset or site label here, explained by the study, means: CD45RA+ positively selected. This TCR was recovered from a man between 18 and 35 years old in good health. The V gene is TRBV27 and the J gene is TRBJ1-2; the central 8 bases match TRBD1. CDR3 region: CASSFNLPTGAISGYTF. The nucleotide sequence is TGTGCCAGCAGTTTTAATCTTCCGACAGGGGCAATCTCTGGCTACACCTTC.